What follows is one TCR beta chain and its context. Antigen specificity is unknown. This CDR3 has 14 residues. V shed 0 bases and J shed 0 bases, with 6 bases lying between them. Germline CDR1 and CDR2: LNHNV and YYDKDF (reference sequence). The entry originates in a study of cytomegalovirus exposure and HLA in healthy donors. Study-wide context: A previous analysis identified around 120 million unique TCR beta sequences derived from around 200 million T cells. Genetic ancestry analysis placed over 75% of the 300 to 400 donors that were genotyped in the Caucasian-associated cluster.

General observations from the study: When analyzed later, a missense DCLRE1C variant was found to be linked to TCR beta V- and J-gene trimming.

The PCR ran on 60 Vbeta and 13 Jbeta primers. Sequencing was performed with immunoSEQ multiplex PCR; in TCRdb, only in-frame clones are kept and a portion is missing. The table shows roughly 190,000 clones, with roughly 80% occurring only once. The sequencing sample was made of PBMCs. The V and J genes are TRBV15 and TRBJ2-7; D not certain. The receptor comes from a middle-aged man in good health and CMV-seropositive. CDR3 in amino acids: CATSRDYNSYEQYF. CDR3 DNA sequence: TGTGCCACCAGCAGAGATTACAACTCCTACGAGCAGTACTTC.